This T cell receptor beta chain was documented in a study of blood T cell repertoires in COVID-19. About the research overall: Sample material is recorded as cDNA or gDNA derived from T cells, B-cell-depleted T cells, or PBMCs.

Germline V CDR1 and CDR2: SGHNT, YYREEE (reference sequence). V trimming: 4 bases; J trimming: 4 bases; junction bases outside the gene matches: 8. This CDR3 contains 15 residues. Measured with immunoSEQ multiplex PCR; TCRdb has only the in-frame clones, and not every one. The table records roughly 280,000 clones, approximately 86% of them present only once. Material: peripheral blood. The V call is TRBV5-4, the J call TRBJ2-1; TRBD1 aligns across 7 bases. The receptor's source is a man aged 25-45 years with active or convalescent COVID-19. This CDR3 is CASSTTGTVYNEQFF. The CDR3 coding sequence is TGTGCCAGCAGCACCACCGGGACAGTTTACAATGAGCAGTTCTTC.